Listed here are 22 T cell receptor beta chains from one sample, sequenced in a study of cytomegalovirus exposure and HLA in healthy donors (dated by TCRdb to about 2017). The library was produced with the immunoSEQ multiplex PCR assay. A mixture of 60 forward primers for TCR Vbeta segments and 13 reverse primers for TCR Jbeta segments was used in the multiplex PCR. TCRdb's version of the immuneACCESS table is confined to in-frame rearrangements and falls short of the full clone set. An unresolved V gene accounts for under half of the shortfall where checked; the remainder is of unknown origin. In all, the sample holds some 210,000 clones, and roughly 80% of those were seen once. 2% to 2.5% of the sample goes to the ten largest clones. The material sequenced was PBMCs. The receptor source for this set is a woman aged 30 to 39 in good health and CMV-seropositive.

CDR3 sequence (DNA): TGTGCCACCAGCAGAGATGAGGTCCAAGAGACCCAGTACTTC. Translated, it gives CATSRDEVQETQYF. The gene calls are TRBV15 and TRBJ2-5, with D unresolved. V lost 0 bases and J lost 1, with 6 bases in between. The germline V gene encodes CDR1 LNHNV and CDR2 YYDKDF (reference sequence). The CDR3 is made up of 14 amino acids.

The V gene is TRBV27, the J gene TRBJ2-3; the D gene is possibly TRBD1 (5 bases). This CDR3 has 17 amino acids. V lost 7 bases to trimming and J lost 2 bases, with 22 bases between them. Germline V CDR1 and CDR2: MNHEY, SMNVEV (reference sequence). CDR3 loop: CASTARQTNFYTDTQYF. CDR3 nucleotide sequence: TGTGCCAGCACTGCCCGACAGACAAACTTTTACACAGATACGCAGTATTTT.

The chain has TRBV7-2 and TRBJ2-2, with 7 bases aligning to TRBD1. CDR3 length equals 15 residues. Trimming cost V 3 bases and J 3 bases; bases outside gene matches: 4. Germline-derived CDR1 and CDR2 are SGHTA and FQGNSA. This CDR3 is CASSLTGRDTGELFF. The CDR3 coding sequence is TGTGCCAGCAGCTTGACAGGGCGGGACACCGGGGAGCTGTTTTTT.

V gene TRBV7-2 combines with J gene TRBJ1-5; no clear D gene. The ends were cut back, 1 base at V and 2 bases at J, with 3 bases in the middle. The CDR3 consists of 13 residues. Per germline, CDR1 SGHTA and CDR2 FQGNSA. The CDR3 sequence: CASSLGRNQPQHF. The CDR3 DNA sequence: TGTGCCAGCAGCTTAGGGCGCAATCAGCCCCAGCATTTT.

CDR3 coding DNA: TGTGCCAGCTCACCAATAACAGGGGCGGTAGAGGCCACTGAAGCTTTCTTT. Its protein product is CASSPITGAVEATEAFF. The genes are TRBV18 and TRBJ1-1; 7 positions match TRBD1. CDR3 length: 17 residues. The V and J ends lost 2 bases and 4 bases, in that order; junction bases with no gene match: 13. Germline CDR1 KGHSH, CDR2 LQKENI.

The rearrangement uses TRBV2 and TRBJ1-2, with 12 bases aligning to TRBD1. V shed 2 bases, J shed 8 bases, and the junction held 9 bases outside the gene matches. Germline V CDR1 and CDR2: SNHLY, FYNNEI. The CDR3 length is 16 residues. The CDR3 reads CASSERGQGAPWGYTF. CDR3 DNA sequence: TGTGCCAGCAGTGAAAGGGGACAGGGGGCCCCCTGGGGCTACACCTTC.

The chain couples TRBV27 to TRBJ2-2; D uncertain. Looked up from germline, CDR1 is MNHEY and CDR2 is SMNVEV (reference sequence). The germline V and J ends were trimmed by 6 bases and 0 bases, with 11 bases remaining between them. The CDR3 runs 15 residues. The CDR3 DNA sequence: TGTGCCAGCAGATCCCTAGGCTCGAACACCGGGGAGCTGTTTTTT. As protein: CASRSLGSNTGELFF.

V and J are TRBV5-4 and TRBJ1-2, with 9 bases identical to TRBD1. Germline-derived CDR1 and CDR2 are SGHNT and YYREEE (reference sequence). V gave up 3 bases and J gave up 6 bases; unmatched junction bases: 9. This CDR3 is 15 amino acids long. The CDR3 DNA reads TGTGCCAGCAGCTCACCCACACAGGGGGCCCATGGCTACACCTTC. The encoded protein is CASSSPTQGAHGYTF.

There are a few counts of this clone. The rearrangement uses TRBV7-6 and TRBJ1-1, with 8 bases matching TRBD1. With 3 bases clipped from V and 4 bases from J, the junction kept 16 bases outside the gene matches. This CDR3 region has 18 residues. Germline lookup yields CDR1 SGHVS and CDR2 FNYEAQ. CDR3 protein: CASSLLKTWTGWITEAFF. The DNA for the CDR3 is TGTGCCAGCAGCTTGTTAAAGACCTGGACAGGGTGGATCACTGAAGCTTTCTTT.

The V call is TRBV7-9, the J call TRBJ1-5, with a weak D call TRBD1 (6 bases). Germline CDR1 SEHNR, CDR2 FQNEAQ (reference sequence). V lost 3 bases, J lost 5 bases, and 14 bases lay in between. The CDR3 has 15 amino acids. Here the CDR3 reads CASSLGASSDQPQHF. Here the CDR3 DNA reads TGTGCCAGCAGCTTGGGGGCTAGTTCGGATCAGCCCCAGCATTTT.

This sequence joins TRBV6-5 and TRBJ2-1; TRBD1 matches at 8 bases. V shed 5 bases and J 4 bases; nucleotides not matched to a gene: 4. Germline CDR1 reads MNHEY; CDR2 reads SVGAGI. The CDR3 totals 14 residues. The CDR3 DNA reads TGTGCCAGCAGTAGACGGGACAGGTACAATGAGCAGTTCTTC. This codes for CASSRRDRYNEQFF.

In DNA form, the CDR3 reads TGTGCCAGTAGCACCTCAGGGGGCACCACTGAAGCTTTCTTT. Its protein is CASSTSGGTTEAFF. V gene TRBV19 combines with J gene TRBJ1-1; 8 positions agree with TRBD1. CDR1 LNHDA and CDR2 SQIVND come from the germline V gene (reference sequence). There are 14 residues in the CDR3. Germline trimming cut 6 bases from V and 4 bases from J; bases unmatched to any gene: 7.

This clone was observed a few times. This chain uses TRBV4-3 with TRBJ1-4; 7 nucleotides agree with TRBD1. The CDR3 runs to 15 residues. Germline V CDR1 and CDR2: LGHNA, YSLEER. V gave up 3 bases and J gave up 5 bases; unmatched junction bases: 6. The CDR3 DNA follows: TGCGCCAGCAGCCACGACGCAGGGGGGAATGAAAAACTGTTTTTT. This encodes CASSHDAGGNEKLFF.

The V call is TRBV29-1, the J call TRBJ2-7, with unresolved D. V lost 4 bases, J lost 2 bases, and 6 bases lay in between. Germline V lookup: CDR1 SQVTM, CDR2 ANQGSEA. The CDR3 spans 11 residues. In DNA, the CDR3 is TGCAGCGTTGGCGGCCCCTACGAGCAGTACTTC. It is translated as CSVGGPYEQYF.

This clone turned up a few times. The chain has TRBV18 and TRBJ2-2; TRBD1 is a possible D gene (5 bases). The germline CDR1 and CDR2 sequences are KGHSH and LQKENI. The CDR3 sequence is 16 residues long. V lost 3 bases and J 1 base, leaving 12 bases between the germline ends. The CDR3 coding sequence is TGTGCCAGCTCACCCTCCCCCCAGGGGAACACCGGGGAGCTGTTTTTT. This encodes CASSPSPQGNTGELFF.

This chain links TRBV5-1 with TRBJ1-1, with unresolved D. The CDR3 totals 14 residues. Germline values: CDR1 SGHRS, CDR2 YFSETQ. V was cut by 0 bases and J by 0 bases, with 6 bases left in between. CDR3 sequence (DNA): TGCGCCAGCAGCTTGGCCCCAGTGAACACTGAAGCTTTCTTT. Translating gives CASSLAPVNTEAFF.

This clone was detected a few times. V is TRBV2 and J is TRBJ2-7; D uncertain. Trimming took off 6 bases at V and 3 bases at J, with 15 bases between the two ends. This CDR3 spans 14 amino acids. CDR1 SNHLY and CDR2 FYNNEI come from the germline V gene. The CDR3: CASRATPTVYEQYF. The CDR3, as DNA: TGTGCCAGCAGGGCGACTCCTACCGTCTACGAGCAGTACTTC.

The chain combines TRBV9 with TRBJ1-3; 9 bases are a match to TRBD1. Germline CDR1 is SGDLS and CDR2 is YYNGEE. V lost 4 bases to trimming and J lost 1 base; unmatched junction nucleotides: 6. This CDR3 has 16 amino acids. This CDR3 reads CASSSRDRVSGNTIYF. CDR3 DNA sequence: TGTGCCAGCAGCAGCCGGGACAGGGTATCTGGAAACACCATATATTTT.

The sample holds a few counts of this clone. V usage is TRBV11-2 and J usage is TRBJ2-1; 14 bases map to TRBD2. The CDR3 has 15 residues. Trimming cost V 5 bases and J 6 bases; bases outside gene matches: 3. In germline, CDR1 is SGHAT, CDR2 FQNNGV. CDR3: CASSRGTSGSNEQFF. DNA for the CDR3: TGTGCCAGCAGCCGTGGGACTAGCGGGAGCAATGAGCAGTTCTTC.

The genes are TRBV11-1 and TRBJ1-1; TRBD1 might be the D (5 bases). V was trimmed by 3 bases and J by 0 bases, leaving 11 bases between them. This CDR3 comprises 15 residues. The germline CDR1 and CDR2 sequences are SGHAT and FQDESV (reference sequence). CDR3 nucleotides: TGTGCCAGCAGCTTCCCGGACACAATGAACACTGAAGCTTTCTTT. The encoded protein is CASSFPDTMNTEAFF. The full variable domain, with the rest looked up from reference TRBV11-1 and TRBJ1-1, is EAEVAQSPRYKITEKSQAVAFWCDPISGHATLYWYRQILGQGPELLVQFQDESVVDDSQLPKDRFSAERLKGVDSTLKIQPAELGDSAMYLCASSFPDTMNTEAFFGQGTRLTVV.

This sequence joins TRBV7-9 and TRBJ2-7; TRBD2 matches at 9 bases. The CDR3 length is 16 residues. Trimming cost V 2 bases and J 5 bases; bases outside gene matches: 10. Germline CDR1 reads SEHNR; CDR2 reads FQNEAQ (reference sequence). CDR3 in amino acids: CASSLTAGGLTDEQYF. As DNA, the CDR3 is TGTGCCAGCAGCTTAACCGCGGGGGGGTTGACGGACGAGCAGTACTTC.

V gene TRBV30 combines with J gene TRBJ2-5, with TRBD2 matching 12 bases. Germline lookup yields CDR1 GTSNPN and CDR2 SVGIG (reference sequence). The ends lost 1 base at V and 2 bases at J; junction bases unmatched: 11. The CDR3 runs 18 residues. The CDR3 loop is CAWSARHGTSGFQETQYF. CDR3 DNA: TGTGCCTGGAGTGCTCGCCATGGGACTAGCGGGTTTCAAGAGACCCAGTACTTC. The full variable domain, its missing parts supplied by reference TRBV30 and TRBJ2-5, is SQTIHQWPATLVQPVGSPLSLECTVEGTSNPNLYWYRQAAGRGLQLLFYSVGIGQISSEVPQNLSASRPQDRQFILSSKKLLLSDSGFYLCAWSARHGTSGFQETQYFGPGTRLLVL.